This paragraph covers one TCR beta chain sequence. All glioblastoma patients lacked an isocitrate dehydrogenase mutation. Before vaccination, two weeks after the third vaccination, and at progression, PBMC were collected. TCRB CDR3 was amplified from 2 ug genomic DNA or less. Profiling relied on immunoSEQ multiplex PCR, and the TCRdb table lists in-frame clones only, not all of them. The data show some 87,000 clones, roughly 84% seen once. The data stem from a study of glioma-infiltrating T cells after dendritic cell vaccination. About the study: Autologous tumor lysate-pulsed dendritic cell vaccination was given between 2003 and 2012.

V shed 1 base and J 7 bases; nucleotides not matched to a gene: 22. This CDR3 spans 21 amino acids. CDR1 and CDR2 from the germline V gene are LGHNA and YSLEER. The source is a human donor with glioblastoma. Sequencing used blood, obtained before dendritic cell vaccination. The J gene is TRBJ2-1, the V gene TRBV4-3; 10 bases match TRBD2. The CDR3 sequence: CASSQGYTVESGRARRNEQFF. CDR3 coding DNA: TGCGCCAGCAGCCAAGGGTACACGGTAGAAAGCGGGAGGGCAAGGAGAAATGAGCAGTTCTTC.